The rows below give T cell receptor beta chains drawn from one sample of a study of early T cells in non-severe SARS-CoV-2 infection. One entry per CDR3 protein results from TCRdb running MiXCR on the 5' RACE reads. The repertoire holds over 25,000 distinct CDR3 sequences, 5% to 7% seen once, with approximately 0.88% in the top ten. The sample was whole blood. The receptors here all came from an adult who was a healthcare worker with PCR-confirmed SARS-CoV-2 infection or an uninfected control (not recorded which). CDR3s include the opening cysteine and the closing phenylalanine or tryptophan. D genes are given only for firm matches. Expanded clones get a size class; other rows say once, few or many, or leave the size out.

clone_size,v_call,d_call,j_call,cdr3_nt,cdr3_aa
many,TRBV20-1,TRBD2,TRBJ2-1,TGCAGTGCTAGTATAAGCCTAGCGGGTTCAAATGAGCAGTTCTTC,CSASISLAGSNEQFF
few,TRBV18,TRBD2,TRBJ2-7,TGTGCCAGCTCATCATCCGGGACTAGCGGGAGCTACGAGCAGTACTTC,CASSSSGTSGSYEQYF
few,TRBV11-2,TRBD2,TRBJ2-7,TGTGCCAGCACCTTGACTAGCGGGAGATCCTACGAGCAGTACTTC,CASTLTSGRSYEQYF
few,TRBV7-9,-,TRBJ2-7,TGTGCCAGCAGCCGAACGACCGGGACTTCATATTACGAGCAGTACTTC,CASSRTTGTSYYEQYF
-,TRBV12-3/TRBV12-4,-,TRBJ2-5,TGTGCCAGCAGTTACGGGGGAGAGACCCAGTACTTC,CASSYGGETQYF
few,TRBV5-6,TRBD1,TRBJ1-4,TGTGCCAGCAGCTTAGAGGGACAGGGACATGAAAAACTGTTTTTT,CASSLEGQGHEKLFF
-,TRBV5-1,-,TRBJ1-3,TGCGCCAGCAGCTTGGATCATGACCGCTCTGGAAACACCATATATTTT,CASSLDHDRSGNTIYF
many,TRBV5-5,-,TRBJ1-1,TGTGCCAGCAGCTTGGGGACGTGGACTGAAGCTTTCTTT,CASSLGTWTEAFF
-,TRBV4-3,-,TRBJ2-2,TGCGCCAGCAGCCAAGAGATTGGGCCCGACCTAGTCACCGGGGAGCTGTTTTTT,CASSQEIGPDLVTGELFF
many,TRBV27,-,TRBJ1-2,TGTGCCAGCAGAGAAGGGGGGGGCGACTATGGCTACACCTTC,CASREGGGDYGYTF
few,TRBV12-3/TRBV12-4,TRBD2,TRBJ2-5,TGTGCCAGCAGAATCGGCGGGAGAGAGACCCAGTACTTC,CASRIGGRETQYF
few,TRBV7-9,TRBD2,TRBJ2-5,TGTGCCAGCAGGGGACTAGCGGGATTCCAAGAGACCCAGTACTTC,CASRGLAGFQETQYF
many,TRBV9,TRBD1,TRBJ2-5,TGTGCCAGCAGCCCATGGACAGGGCAAGAGACCCAGTACTTC,CASSPWTGQETQYF
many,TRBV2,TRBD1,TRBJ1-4,TGTGCCAGCAGCCCTGACAGGGGTTATGAAAAACTGTTTTTT,CASSPDRGYEKLFF
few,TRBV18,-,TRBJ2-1,TGTGCCAGCTCATCTCGAGAGGGGCGAAACTACAATGAGCAGTTCTTC,CASSSREGRNYNEQFF
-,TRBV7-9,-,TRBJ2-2,TGTGCCAGCAGCCACCTTGGAGGGAAGAGCGCCGGGGAGCTGTTTTTT,CASSHLGGKSAGELFF
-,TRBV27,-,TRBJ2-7,TGTGCCAGCGAAAGTTTACTAGCCGCCTACGAGCAGTACTTC,CASESLLAAYEQYF
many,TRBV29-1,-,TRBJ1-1,TGCAGCGTTCCGGACGGAGAAGCTTTCTTT,CSVPDGEAFF
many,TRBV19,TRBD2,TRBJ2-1,TGTGCCAGTAGGGATACCGGGACTAGCGGGAACTATGAGCAGTTCTTC,CASRDTGTSGNYEQFF
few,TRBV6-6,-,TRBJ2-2,TGTGCCAGCAGTTACTCGACCGGGGAGCTGTTTTTT,CASSYSTGELFF